Described below is a single T cell receptor beta chain sequence and its context. Its specificity is not known. This sample was taken from a study of T-cell memory formation after mild COVID-19. Whole-study context: In these data, TCR clusters were largely donor specific. Study-wide results and caveats: Clones shrinking between day 15 and 85 showed a balanced CD4/CD8 split, and those that grew later tilted toward CD4+.

TCR alpha and TCR beta cDNA libraries carrying sample barcodes and UMIs were produced by 5'RACE using constant-segment primers. Using its own MiXCR run on the 5' RACE reads, TCRdb lists one record per CDR3 protein. Altogether about 190,000 distinct CDR3 sequences are present, roughly 27% being singletons, with the ten largest covering about an eighth. The CDR3 is made up of 15 amino acids. Germline CDR1 MNHEY, CDR2 SVGEGT. V lost 0 bases and J 6 bases, leaving 14 bases between the germline ends. Sequencing input: PBMCs or a T cell subset sorted from them (not recorded which). The chain couples TRBV6-2 or TRBV6-3 to TRBJ1-2, with D hard to call. The receptor was isolated from an adult woman who had mild COVID-19 (a few samples of this study predate the infection). Cell type and time point are not known. Here the CDR3 DNA reads TGTGCCAGCAGTTACTCGAGAGCTGAGCGAGATGGCTACACCTTC. Protein sequence: CASSYSRAERDGYTF.